This TCR beta chain was recorded in a study of cytomegalovirus exposure and HLA in healthy donors. As for the study in general: About 179 million T cells yielded some 120 million unique TCR beta sequences in earlier analysis.

General study results and limits: Roughly uniform depth of sequencing across donors was assumed in presence/absence analyses. Upon later analysis, HLA-associated TCR beta chains proved more clonally expanded than other, equally common chains.

The CDR3 spans 18 residues. The junction had 10 bases not matched to a gene; V was cut back by 1 base and J by 5 bases. Germline V gene data show CDR1 as SGHDT and CDR2 as YYEEEE. Concerning this clone: The antigen is not known.

The PCR made use of 60 Vbeta and 13 Jbeta primers. TCRdb keeps only in-frame clones here, not all; method: immunoSEQ multiplex PCR. In the table there are just over 95,000 clones, roughly 71% of which are singletons. The chain joins TRBV5-6 to TRBJ2-1, with 12 nucleotides matching TRBD2. This TCR was sampled from a woman aged 40 to 50 in good health and CMV-seronegative. Sequences were obtained from PBMCs. As DNA, the CDR3 is TGTGCCAGCAGCTTGCGGCTAGCGGGGGGGAGGGTTAACAATGAGCAGTTCTTC. Protein sequence: CASSLRLAGGRVNNEQFF.